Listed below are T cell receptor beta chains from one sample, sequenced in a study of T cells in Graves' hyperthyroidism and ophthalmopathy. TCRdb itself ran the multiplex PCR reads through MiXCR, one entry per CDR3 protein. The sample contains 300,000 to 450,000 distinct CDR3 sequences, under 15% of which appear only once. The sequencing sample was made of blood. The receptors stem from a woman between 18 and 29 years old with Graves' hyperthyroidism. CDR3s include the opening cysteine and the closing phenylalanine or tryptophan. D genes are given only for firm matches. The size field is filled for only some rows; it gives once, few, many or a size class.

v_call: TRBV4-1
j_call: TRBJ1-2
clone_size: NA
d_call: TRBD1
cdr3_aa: CASRGDRGGYGYTF
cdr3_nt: TGCGCCAGCAGAGGGGACAGGGGTGGCTATGGCTACACCTTC

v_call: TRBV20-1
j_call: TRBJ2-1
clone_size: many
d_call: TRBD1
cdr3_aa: CSARGRQGFNEQFF
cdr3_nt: TGCAGTGCTAGAGGTCGACAGGGGTTCAATGAGCAGTTCTTC

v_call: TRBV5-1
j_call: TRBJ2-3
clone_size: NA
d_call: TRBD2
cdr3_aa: CASSNLAGTDTQYF
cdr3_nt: TGCGCCAGCAGCAATCTAGCGGGCACAGATACGCAGTATTTT

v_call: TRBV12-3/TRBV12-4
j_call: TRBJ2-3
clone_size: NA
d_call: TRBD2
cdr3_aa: CASSWTSGATTDTQYF
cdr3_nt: TGTGCCAGCAGTTGGACTAGCGGGGCTACCACAGATACGCAGTATTTT

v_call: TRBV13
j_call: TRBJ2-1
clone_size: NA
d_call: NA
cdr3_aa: CASSSRGELRNEQFF
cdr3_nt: TGTGCCAGCAGCTCGAGGGGAGAATTGAGGAATGAGCAGTTCTTC

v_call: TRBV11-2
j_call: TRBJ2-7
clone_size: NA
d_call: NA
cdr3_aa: CASSLNRSGEQYF
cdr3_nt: TGTGCCAGCAGCTTAAATAGGTCAGGCGAGCAGTACTTC

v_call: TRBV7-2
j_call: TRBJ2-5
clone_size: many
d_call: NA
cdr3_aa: CASSSSLGGVGETQYF
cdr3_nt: TGTGCCAGCAGCTCTTCCCTGGGTGGAGTAGGGGAGACCCAGTACTTC

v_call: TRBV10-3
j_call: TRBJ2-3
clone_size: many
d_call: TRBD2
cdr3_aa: CATGAASGRTGADTQYF
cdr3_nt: TGTGCCACCGGGGCGGCTAGCGGGAGAACAGGTGCAGATACGCAGTATTTT

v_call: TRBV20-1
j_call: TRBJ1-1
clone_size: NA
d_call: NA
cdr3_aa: CSATGVNTEAFF
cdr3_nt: TGCAGTGCTACGGGGGTGAACACTGAAGCTTTCTTT

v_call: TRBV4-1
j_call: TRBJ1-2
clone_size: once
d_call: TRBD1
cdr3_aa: CASSQEGTGAYGYTF
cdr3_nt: TGCGCCAGCAGCCAAGAGGGGACAGGGGCCTATGGCTACACCTTC

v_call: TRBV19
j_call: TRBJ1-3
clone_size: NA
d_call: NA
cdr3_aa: CASSINPEANTIYF
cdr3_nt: TGTGCCAGTAGTATAAATCCCGAAGCGAACACCATATATTTT

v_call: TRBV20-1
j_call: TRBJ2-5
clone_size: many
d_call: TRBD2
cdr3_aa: CSARIAGLQETQYF
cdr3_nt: TGCAGTGCTAGAATAGCGGGGTTACAAGAGACCCAGTACTTC

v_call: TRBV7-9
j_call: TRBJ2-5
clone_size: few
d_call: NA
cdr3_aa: CASSSTDSRETQYF
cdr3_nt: TGTGCCAGCAGCTCGACAGATTCTCGGGAGACCCAGTACTTC

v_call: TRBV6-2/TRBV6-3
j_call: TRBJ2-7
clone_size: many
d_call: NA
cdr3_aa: CASRDPYGTHEQYF
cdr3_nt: TGTGCCAGCAGAGACCCCTACGGGACTCACGAGCAGTACTTC

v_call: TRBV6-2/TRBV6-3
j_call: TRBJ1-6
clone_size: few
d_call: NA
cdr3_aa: CASSYAGTDYSPLHF
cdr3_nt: TGTGCCAGCAGTTACGCCGGGACGGATTATTCACCCCTCCACTTT

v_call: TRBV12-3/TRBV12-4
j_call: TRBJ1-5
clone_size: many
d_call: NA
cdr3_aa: CASRGLTNQPQHF
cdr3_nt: TGTGCCAGCAGGGGGCTGACGAATCAGCCCCAGCATTTT

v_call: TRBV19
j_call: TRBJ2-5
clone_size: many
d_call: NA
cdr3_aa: CASRGQGTGETQYF
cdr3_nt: TGTGCCAGTAGAGGTCAAGGGACGGGGGAGACCCAGTACTTC

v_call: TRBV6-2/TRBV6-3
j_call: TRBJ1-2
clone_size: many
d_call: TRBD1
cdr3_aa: CASSRDRGRDYGYTF
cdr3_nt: TGTGCCAGCAGTCGGGACAGGGGGAGAGACTATGGCTACACCTTC

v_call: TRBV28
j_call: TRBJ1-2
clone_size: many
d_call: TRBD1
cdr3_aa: CASSLGGQPNYGYTF
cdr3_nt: TGTGCCAGCAGTCTTGGGGGACAGCCTAACTATGGCTACACCTTC

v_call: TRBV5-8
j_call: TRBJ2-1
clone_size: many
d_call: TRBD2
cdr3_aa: CASSLRVGRGETHNEQFF
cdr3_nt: TGTGCCAGCAGCTTAAGGGTAGGGCGGGGGGAAACCCACAATGAGCAGTTCTTC

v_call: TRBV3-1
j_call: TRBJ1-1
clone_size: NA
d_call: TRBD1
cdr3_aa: CASSSQEGAAQGAFF
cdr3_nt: TGTGCCAGCAGCTCCCAGGAGGGGGCGGCTCAGGGAGCTTTCTTT

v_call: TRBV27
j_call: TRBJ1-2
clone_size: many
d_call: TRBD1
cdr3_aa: CASSLTSDRGGSNYGYTF
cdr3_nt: TGTGCCAGCAGTTTAACGTCGGACAGGGGGGGATCTAACTATGGCTACACCTTC